The 11 T cell receptor beta chains presented below share a single source sample, sequenced in a study of regulatory T cells in long-lasting Graves disease. Arm-PCR with iRepertoire HTBI primers amplified the CDR3 regions for these TCR beta libraries. One entry per CDR3 protein results from TCRdb running MiXCR on the multiplex PCR reads. The table records some 450,000 distinct CDR3 sequences, roughly 15% of them present only once. Indicated time point: newly diagnosed GD, antithyroid drugs for less than 3 months. There was RNA extracted from PBMCs, and the TCR library was made from it. These data were also filed under a second study, of T cells in Graves' hyperthyroidism and ophthalmopathy.

The sequenced sample was peripheral blood mononuclear cells (PBMCs), obtained at new diagnosis, from a patient treated with antithyroid drugs. Receptor source: a woman aged 30 to 39 with Graves disease.

This clonotype was counted at least ten times. The V and J genes are TRBV27 and TRBJ1-1; 7 bases map to TRBD1. After removal of 2 bases from V and 3 bases from J, the junction contained 6 bases not matched to a gene. Germline CDR1 is MNHEY and CDR2 is SMNVEV (reference sequence). The CDR3 is 15 residues long. CDR3 in amino acids: CASSLRGGEDTEAFF. CDR3 DNA: TGTGCCAGCAGTTTAAGAGGGGGCGAGGACACTGAAGCTTTCTTT.

The chain couples TRBV13 to TRBJ2-5, with a weak D call TRBD1 (6 bases). The CDR3 consists of 14 residues. Trimming left V 4 bases short and J 5 bases short, with 14 bases between. The germline gives CDR1 PRHDT, CDR2 FYEKMQ (reference sequence). CDR3 loop: CASSSGTTGETQYF. CDR3 sequence (DNA): TGTGCCAGCAGCTCCGGGACAACGGGGGAGACCCAGTACTTC.

This clonotype was observed at least ten times. This rearrangement joins TRBV18 to TRBJ1-2; TRBD1 matches at 7 bases. Germline-derived CDR1 and CDR2 are KGHSH and LQKENI. Losses at the gene ends were 1 base for V and 4 bases for J; bases not matched to a gene: 9. The CDR3 loop spans 16 amino acids. CDR3 residues: CASSPLSGTASYGYTF. CDR3 in DNA: TGTGCCAGCTCACCACTTTCCGGGACAGCTTCCTATGGCTACACCTTC.

CDR3 amino acids: CASSESPGEQYF. CDR3 nucleotides: TGTGCCAGTTCGGAAAGCCCTGGCGAGCAGTACTTC. The rearrangement uses TRBV27 and TRBJ2-7; no reliable D call. Trimming took 9 bases from V and 6 from J, leaving 15 bases between them. Germline CDR1 reads MNHEY; CDR2 reads SMNVEV (reference sequence). The CDR3 covers 12 residues.

The rearrangement uses TRBV7-2 and TRBJ2-1, with D uncertain. CDR3 size: 13 residues. V was pared by 4 bases and J by 5 bases, with 9 bases between. Looked up from germline, CDR1 is SGHTA and CDR2 is FQGNSA. The CDR3 coding sequence is TGTGCCAGCAGCTCCTACGGCCACAATGAGCAGTTCTTC. This translates into CASSSYGHNEQFF.

In this sample, this clonotype turned up once. A much bigger clone sits one base away, suggesting this may be a read error. V is TRBV5-4 and J is TRBJ2-7, with 11 bases that match TRBD2. CDR3 length equals 15 residues. CDR1 SGHNT and CDR2 YYREEE come from the germline V gene (reference sequence). The CDR3 loop reads CASSDGTSGLYERYF. The CDR3 DNA is TGTGCCAGCAGCGACGGGACTAGCGGACTCTACGAGCGGTACTTC.

This clonotype was seen a few times. The chain joins TRBV29-1 to TRBJ2-1; TRBD2 is a possible D gene (6 bases). V was cut by 6 bases and J by 9 bases, with 9 bases left in between. The V gene's germline CDR1 is SQVTM and CDR2 ANQGSEA. The CDR3 runs 10 residues. This chain's CDR3 is CSVEEGEQFF. The CDR3 region has the DNA TGCAGCGTAGAGGAGGGTGAGCAGTTCTTC.

This clonotype showed up many times. J is TRBJ2-3 and V is TRBV20-1; TRBD2 might be the D (5 bases). The CDR3 is 13 residues long. V lost 2 bases and J lost 1, with 7 bases in between. From germline, CDR1 is DFQATT and CDR2 SNEGSKA (reference sequence). The CDR3 DNA reads TGCAGTGCTAGACTAGCCGGCACAGATACGCAGTATTTT. This codes for CSARLAGTDTQYF.

This clonotype was observed many times. V and J are TRBV27 and TRBJ2-7, with 11 positions matching TRBD2. The V segment lost 7 bases and the J segment 2 bases; nucleotides outside the gene matches: 7. The CDR3 has 15 residues. Germline-derived CDR1 and CDR2 are MNHEY and SMNVEV (reference sequence). The DNA of the CDR3 is TGTGCCAGCACAACGCTAGCGGGAGGCGCCTACGAGCAGTACTTC. As protein: CASTTLAGGAYEQYF.

This clonotype was counted at least ten times. The CDR3 coding sequence is TGTGCCAGCAGCTTGTGGGGGGCTGACACCATATATTTT. The encoded protein is CASSLWGADTIYF. The chain is built from TRBV5-8 and TRBJ1-3; D possibly corresponds to TRBD1 (6 bases). The germline V gene encodes CDR1 SGHTS and CDR2 YDEGEE. V lost 1 base and J 8 bases, leaving 10 bases between the germline ends. The CDR3 is made up of 13 amino acids.

This clonotype was recorded many times. The chain has TRBV13 and TRBJ1-1; 8 bases line up with TRBD1. The V and J ends lost 5 bases and 5 bases, in that order; junction bases with no gene match: 7. From germline, CDR1 is PRHDT and CDR2 FYEKMQ (reference sequence). CDR3 size: 14 residues. CDR3 amino acids: CASSIGQGGTEAFF. DNA for the CDR3: TGTGCCAGCAGCATTGGACAGGGCGGGACTGAAGCTTTCTTT.